This passage covers 32 T cell receptor beta chains from one sample sequenced in a study of STAT5B mutations in CD4+ large granular lymphocyte leukemia. The table came from immunoSEQ multiplex PCR; TCRdb's copy has only in-frame clones and leaves some out. The data contain around 32,000 clones, roughly 84% of them singletons. Sequencing used CD4+ T cells from blood buffy coats. The receptors here all came from a human donor in good health.

The rearrangement uses TRBV5-1 and TRBJ2-7, with a possible D match to TRBD2 (6 bases). Germline loops: CDR1 SGHRS, CDR2 YFSETQ. The V and J ends lost 0 bases and 4 bases respectively, with 14 bases between them. CDR3 length: 15 residues. CDR3 sequence reads: CASSLARGAYYEQYF. CDR3 nucleotide sequence: TGCGCCAGCAGCTTGGCGCGGGGTGCTTATTACGAGCAGTACTTC.

The CDR3 loop reads CASATSRQGGNTIYF. The CDR3 DNA sequence: TGTGCCAGCGCCACCTCAAGACAGGGTGGAAACACCATATATTTT. The J gene is TRBJ1-3, the V gene TRBV6-5; 7 bases fit TRBD1. The CDR3 length is 15 residues. CDR1 MNHEY and CDR2 SVGAGI come from the germline V gene. With V trimmed by 8 bases and J by 3 bases, 10 bases remained unmatched.

V is TRBV18 and J is TRBJ1-1; 11 nucleotides agree with TRBD1. Germline V gene data show CDR1 as KGHSH and CDR2 as LQKENI. The CDR3 loop spans 16 amino acids. Trimming removed 2 bases from V and 2 bases from J; junction bases left unmatched: 4. CDR3 loop: CASSPGTGGFNTEAFF. The CDR3 DNA sequence: TGTGCCAGCTCACCAGGGACAGGGGGATTTAACACTGAAGCTTTCTTT.

The chain has TRBV19 and TRBJ1-1, with 11 bases fitting TRBD1. The CDR3 covers 14 residues. Looked up from germline, CDR1 is LNHDA and CDR2 is SQIVND (reference sequence). With 7 bases clipped from V and 4 bases from J, the junction kept 5 bases outside the gene matches. The DNA of the CDR3 is TGTGCCAGTACGGGACAGGGGGACGGCACTGAAGCTTTCTTT. This sequence encodes CASTGQGDGTEAFF.

The chain couples TRBV18 to TRBJ2-2; 11 bases agree with TRBD1. The germline gives CDR1 KGHSH, CDR2 LQKENI. V gave up 2 bases and J gave up 9 bases; unmatched junction bases: 5. The CDR3 has 15 amino acids. The CDR3 DNA follows: TGTGCCAGCTCACCAGGGACAGGGGGTTCTCGGGAGCTGTTTTTT. Residues: CASSPGTGGSRELFF.

The chain uses TRBV5-1 and TRBJ2-5; D is unresolved. The CDR3 runs 16 residues. Trimming shortened V by 1 base and J by 4 bases, and 17 bases separated the two germline ends. CDR1 is SGHRS and CDR2 is YFSETQ in the germline V gene. The chain's CDR3 is CASSLYGYSITETQYF. CDR3 sequence (DNA): TGCGCCAGCAGCTTGTACGGATACAGTATCACAGAGACCCAGTACTTC.

This chain links TRBV10-3 with TRBJ2-7; no firm D call. The germline V gene has CDR1 ENHRY and CDR2 SYGVKD. The length of the CDR3 is 15 residues. V gave up 10 bases and J gave up 2 bases, with 21 bases separating them. The CDR3 loop is CATSKGTAFAYEQYV. The CDR3 DNA reads as TGTGCCACTAGTAAGGGAACCGCCTTTGCCTACGAGCAGTACGTC.

The chain recombines TRBV5-1 with TRBJ1-1; D unclear. Germline CDR1 and CDR2: SGHRS and YFSETQ. This CDR3 spans 14 amino acids. The V gene lost 0 bases and the J gene lost 4 bases, with 10 bases spanning the gap. The CDR3 spells CASSLASSSTEAFF. Written as DNA, the CDR3 is TGCGCCAGCAGCTTGGCGAGTTCGTCCACTGAAGCTTTCTTT.

The chain links TRBV6-5 to TRBJ1-3; perhaps TRBD1 as D (5 bases). Germline lookup yields CDR1 MNHEY and CDR2 SVGAGI. V was pared by 4 bases and J by 0 bases, with 10 bases between. The CDR3 spans 15 residues. The CDR3 loop reads CASSLGTNSGNTIYF. The CDR3 DNA is TGTGCCAGCAGTTTAGGGACTAACTCTGGAAACACCATATATTTT.

CDR3 DNA: TGTGCCACCCGGGGGGTTTTCGGGGAAGAGACCCAGTACTTC. Translated, it gives CATRGVFGEETQYF. This sequence joins TRBV10-3 and TRBJ2-5; 7 nucleotides agree with TRBD2. V shed 10 bases, J shed 3 bases, and the junction held 11 bases outside the gene matches. The CDR3 has 14 residues. Germline assignment: CDR1 ENHRY and CDR2 SYGVKD.

The chain uses TRBV11-2 and TRBJ1-2, with D possibly being TRBD1 (6 bases). Germline V gives CDR1 SGHAT, CDR2 FQNNGV. There are 13 residues in the CDR3. The ends were cut back, 4 bases at V and 4 bases at J, with 10 bases in the middle. CDR3 nucleotide sequence: TGTGCCAGCAGCTCGAGACAGGCCTATGGCTACACCTTC. Its protein product is CASSSRQAYGYTF.

The chain uses TRBV18 and TRBJ2-5, with no clear D. Trimming shortened V by 1 base and J by 0 bases, and 6 bases separated the two germline ends. The CDR3 is 14 residues long. Germline loops: CDR1 KGHSH, CDR2 LQKENI. The CDR3 DNA reads TGTGCCAGCTCACCACAGTGGTACCAAGAGACCCAGTACTTC. Amino acid sequence: CASSPQWYQETQYF.

J is TRBJ2-2 and V is TRBV28; no firm D call. Trimming shortened V by 7 bases and J by 0 bases, and 6 bases separated the two germline ends. The CDR3 is made up of 13 amino acids. From germline, CDR1 is MDHEN and CDR2 SYDVKM. The CDR3 DNA is TGTGCCAGCAAAGAATCGAACACCGGGGAGCTGTTTTTT. It translates to CASKESNTGELFF.

This chain connects TRBV6-5 to TRBJ1-3; D is undetermined. Looked up from germline, CDR1 is MNHEY and CDR2 is SVGAGI. The CDR3 spans 12 residues. The V end was cut by 8 bases, the J end by 8 bases, with 13 bases between. CDR3 sequence (DNA): TGTGCCAGCGGTTTTAAAGTAGACACCATATATTTT. This codes for CASGFKVDTIYF.

The chain links TRBV6-6 to TRBJ2-3; D may be TRBD2 (6 bases). V gave up 0 bases and J gave up 4 bases, with 11 bases separating them. CDR3 size: 15 residues. The germline V gene has CDR1 MNHNY and CDR2 SVGAGI (reference sequence). CDR3 nucleotide sequence: TGTGCCAGCAGTTACTCTTGGGGGGTAGCAGATACGCAGTATTTT. The encoded protein is CASSYSWGVADTQYF.

The gene calls are TRBV19 and TRBJ2-1; 7 bases are a match to TRBD2. The J segment lost 4 bases and the V segment lost 4 bases, leaving 4 bases of the junction unmatched. This CDR3 is 14 amino acids long. Germline CDR1 reads LNHDA; CDR2 reads SQIVND (reference sequence). CDR3 region: CASSTSGVYNEQFF. CDR3 in DNA: TGTGCCAGTAGTACTAGCGGAGTATACAATGAGCAGTTCTTC.

This clone was seen a handful of times. The rearrangement uses TRBV5-1 and TRBJ1-4; D is ambiguous. The V end lost 0 bases, the J end lost 5 bases, and 5 bases lay between the germline ends. Germline V gene lookup returns CDR1 SGHRS and CDR2 YFSETQ. The CDR3 length is 13 residues. In nucleotides, the CDR3 is TGCGCCAGCAGCTTGGCCGAGAATGAAAAACTGTTTTTT. It specifies CASSLAENEKLFF.

The gene calls are TRBV6-5 and TRBJ1-1; a weak D match, TRBD1 (5 bases). Germline values: CDR1 MNHEY, CDR2 SVGAGI. The CDR3 is 14 residues long. V was trimmed by 1 base and J by 8 bases, leaving 14 bases between them. The chain's CDR3 is CASSYFSGLGEAFF. The CDR3 coding sequence is TGTGCCAGCAGTTACTTCTCAGGGCTAGGCGAAGCTTTCTTT.

This chain connects TRBV7-9 to TRBJ2-2; no firm D call. Trimming removed 11 bases from V and 5 bases from J, with 6 bases in between. The length of the CDR3 is 10 residues. Germline assignment: CDR1 SEHNR and CDR2 FQNEAQ (reference sequence). This CDR3 reads CASNTGELFF. The CDR3 DNA is TGTGCCTCCAATACCGGGGAGCTGTTTTTT.

V usage is TRBV10-1 and J usage is TRBJ2-1; 10 nucleotides agree with TRBD2. V trimming: 4 bases; J trimming: 9 bases; junction bases outside the gene matches: 9. This CDR3 is 15 amino acids long. Looked up from germline, CDR1 is WNHNN and CDR2 is SYGVQD (reference sequence). The CDR3 sequence: CASSVLSGGSGEQFF. The CDR3 coding sequence is TGCGCCAGCAGTGTCCTTAGCGGGGGGTCGGGTGAGCAGTTCTTC.

V gene TRBV5-4 combines with J gene TRBJ1-1; TRBD1 aligns across 8 bases. Germline V gene lookup returns CDR1 SGHNT and CDR2 YYREEE (reference sequence). V shed 9 bases and J 3 bases; nucleotides not matched to a gene: 16. The CDR3 is 16 amino acids. In DNA form, the CDR3 reads TGTGCCAACTCTCGCAGGGGGCTGACAGCGGACACTGAAGCTTTCTTT. Translated, it gives CANSRRGLTADTEAFF.

The chain employs TRBV10-3 and TRBJ1-1; TRBD1 matches 7 bases. This CDR3 is built from 14 residues. The V segment lost 6 bases and the J segment 0 bases; nucleotides outside the gene matches: 4. Germline-derived CDR1 and CDR2 are ENHRY and SYGVKD. CDR3 sequence: CAIRRDSLNTEAFF. In nucleotides, the CDR3 is TGTGCCATCAGAAGGGACAGCTTGAACACTGAAGCTTTCTTT.

This chain connects TRBV9 to TRBJ1-5; unclear D gene. Germline loops: CDR1 SGDLS, CDR2 YYNGEE. This CDR3 is built from 13 residues. V lost 4 bases and J 5 bases, leaving 10 bases between the germline ends. CDR3 amino acids: CASSLLWDQPQHF. The CDR3 nucleotides read TGTGCCAGCAGCCTTCTATGGGATCAGCCCCAGCATTTT.

V and J are TRBV11-2 and TRBJ1-3; no definite D call. Trimming shortened V by 6 bases and J by 1 base, and 10 bases separated the two germline ends. Germline loops: CDR1 SGHAT, CDR2 FQNNGV. The length of the CDR3 is 14 residues. This chain's CDR3 is CASSPVLSGNTIYF. CDR3 in DNA: TGTGCCAGCAGTCCGGTCCTATCTGGAAACACCATATATTTT.

This clone was counted once. The chain couples TRBV7-9 to TRBJ1-4; 9 bases are shared with TRBD1. Germline-derived CDR1 and CDR2 are SEHNR and FQNEAQ (reference sequence). V trimming: 1 base; J trimming: 6 bases; junction bases outside the gene matches: 0. This CDR3 comprises 14 residues. CDR3 bases: TGTGCCAGCAGCTTAGGGACAGGGGATGAAAAACTGTTTTTT. Amino acids: CASSLGTGDEKLFF. Together with reference TRBV7-9 and TRBJ1-4, the CDR3 gives the full variable domain: DTGVSQNPRHKITKRGQNVTFRCDPISEHNRLYWYRQTLGQGPEFLTYFQNEAQLEKSRLLSDRFSAERPKGSFSTLEIQRTEQGDSAMYLCASSLGTGDEKLFFGSGTQLSVL.

The chain uses TRBV4-2 and TRBJ2-3; the D is unclear. This CDR3 is built from 16 residues. Trimming stripped 0 bases from V and 5 bases from J, with 15 bases between. Germline CDR1 LGHNA, CDR2 YNFKEQ. As DNA, the CDR3 is TGTGCCAGCAGCCAAGATCTAAGTAGGAATGGAGATACGCAGTATTTT. It is translated as CASSQDLSRNGDTQYF.

This clone has only one observation. This chain links TRBV4-3 with TRBJ1-2; 10 nucleotides line up with TRBD1. Per germline, CDR1 LGHNA and CDR2 YSLEER. The CDR3 extends over 15 amino acids. J gave up 2 bases and V 0 bases, and 0 bases lay outside the gene matches. The CDR3 region is CASSQEGQGNYGYTF. The CDR3 coding sequence is TGCGCCAGCAGCCAAGAGGGACAGGGGAACTATGGCTACACCTTC.

This clone occurred a few times. The genes are TRBV2 and TRBJ1-4, with D uncertain. The CDR3 has 11 amino acids. Germline V gives CDR1 SNHLY, CDR2 FYNNEI. V shed 9 bases and J shed 8 bases, with 10 bases lying between them. The CDR3 spells CASRESEKLFF. Written as DNA, the CDR3 is TGTGCCAGTAGGGAATCAGAAAAACTGTTTTTT. The whole variable domain, remainder taken from reference TRBV2 and TRBJ1-4, is EPEVTQTPSHQVTQMGQEVILRCVPISNHLYFYWYRQILGQKVEFLVSFYNNEISEKSEIFDDQFSVERPDGSNFTLKIRSTKLEDSAMYFCASRESEKLFFGSGTQLSVL.

V is TRBV4-2 and J is TRBJ2-5, with D possibly TRBD2 on 5 matching bases. V was clipped by 4 bases and J by 1 base, with 16 bases between them. The CDR3 covers 16 residues. In germline, CDR1 is LGHNA, CDR2 YNFKEQ. The CDR3 region has the DNA TGTGCCAGCAGCCTAGAAAGCGGCAGAGTCCAAGAGACCCAGTACTTC. Translating it yields CASSLESGRVQETQYF.

The J gene is TRBJ1-6, the V gene TRBV6-5, with TRBD1 matching 7 bases. Germline V gene sequence: CDR1 MNHEY, CDR2 SVGAGI. The CDR3 has 15 amino acids. The junction had 6 bases not matched to a gene; V was cut back by 6 bases and J by 4 bases. CDR3 in DNA: TGTGCCAGCAGCGGCCGGGACAGTTATAATTCACCCCTCCACTTT. This encodes CASSGRDSYNSPLHF.

J is TRBJ1-1 and V is TRBV6-6; D is uncertain. CDR3 length equals 14 residues. V was trimmed by 7 bases and J by 6 bases, leaving 18 bases between them. CDR1 and CDR2 from the germline V gene are MNHNY and SVGAGI (reference sequence). The CDR3 DNA reads as TGTGCCAGCACCCCGGCGGGAGGGTTGGCTGAAGCTTTCTTT. This codes for CASTPAGGLAEAFF.

This rearrangement joins TRBV6-1 to TRBJ1-2; 9 bases are a match to TRBD1. J gave up 7 bases and V 5 bases, and 5 bases lay outside the gene matches. From germline, CDR1 is MNHNS and CDR2 SASEGT. The CDR3 extends over 13 amino acids. The CDR3 spells CASSITGGFGYTF. The CDR3 region has the DNA TGTGCCAGCAGTATAACAGGGGGCTTTGGCTACACCTTC.